These T cell receptor beta chains were read from a single sample in a study of response to subunit inactivated influenza vaccine. Using its own MiXCR run on the RT-PCR reads, TCRdb lists one record per CDR3 protein. The sample includes some 600,000 distinct CDR3 sequences, approximately 15% of them seen just once. The sequencing used PBMCs from blood, collected roughly 15 days before vaccination. The origin of the receptors is a man aged 45-60 years who received an inactivated influenza vaccine. Each CDR3 is given with its conserved first and last residue. D genes are given only for firm matches. The size field is filled for only some rows; it gives once, few, many or a size class.

clone size: few
J gene: TRBJ2-1
D gene: TRBD1
V gene: TRBV7-9
CDR3 length: 16
CDR3 protein: CASSPRQGSSYNEQFF
CDR3 DNA: TGTGCCAGCAGCCCGAGACAGGGAAGCTCCTACAATGAGCAGTTCTTC

clone size: many
J gene: TRBJ2-1
D gene: NA
V gene: TRBV15
CDR3 length: 16
CDR3 protein: CATSRAIGSYYNEQFF
CDR3 DNA: TGTGCCACCAGCAGAGCAATCGGGAGCTACTACAATGAGCAGTTCTTC

clone size: few
J gene: TRBJ2-2
D gene: NA
V gene: TRBV20-1
CDR3 length: 13
CDR3 protein: CSAGPDLPGELFF
CDR3 DNA: TGCAGTGCAGGGCCGGACTTACCCGGGGAGCTGTTTTTT

clone size: NA
J gene: TRBJ2-7
D gene: TRBD1
V gene: TRBV3-1
CDR3 length: 15
CDR3 protein: CASSPLNRGSYEQYF
CDR3 DNA: TGTGCCAGCAGTCCACTTAACAGGGGGTCCTACGAGCAGTACTTC

clone size: few
J gene: TRBJ2-3
D gene: TRBD2
V gene: TRBV7-8
CDR3 length: 16
CDR3 protein: CASSLGGLAITDTQYF
CDR3 DNA: TGTGCCAGCAGCTTAGGAGGACTAGCCATCACAGATACGCAGTATTTT

clone size: NA
J gene: TRBJ2-7
D gene: NA
V gene: TRBV7-8
CDR3 length: 13
CDR3 protein: CASNGGGAYEQYF
CDR3 DNA: TGTGCGAGCAATGGCGGCGGAGCCTACGAGCAGTACTTC

clone size: NA
J gene: TRBJ2-1
D gene: TRBD2
V gene: TRBV29-1
CDR3 length: 14
CDR3 protein: CSVDFRAGGPGQFF
CDR3 DNA: TGCAGCGTTGATTTCCGAGCGGGAGGGCCTGGGCAGTTCTTC

clone size: few
J gene: TRBJ1-1
D gene: NA
V gene: TRBV6-2/TRBV6-3
CDR3 length: 13
CDR3 protein: CASTRSERSEAFF
CDR3 DNA: TGTGCCAGCACCCGCTCCGAGAGGTCTGAAGCTTTCTTT

clone size: NA
J gene: TRBJ2-7
D gene: NA
V gene: TRBV6-2/TRBV6-3
CDR3 length: 13
CDR3 protein: CASSYTWVGEQYF
CDR3 DNA: TGTGCCAGCAGTTACACCTGGGTTGGGGAGCAGTACTTC

clone size: NA
J gene: TRBJ2-1
D gene: TRBD2
V gene: TRBV24-1
CDR3 length: 15
CDR3 protein: CATSEVAGGWSEQFF
CDR3 DNA: TGTGCCACCAGTGAAGTAGCGGGAGGGTGGAGTGAGCAGTTCTTC

clone size: few
J gene: TRBJ2-5
D gene: TRBD1
V gene: TRBV4-3
CDR3 length: 15
CDR3 protein: CASSQDRTGPETQYF
CDR3 DNA: TGCGCCAGCAGCCAAGATCGGACAGGGCCGGAGACCCAGTACTTC

clone size: few
J gene: TRBJ2-7
D gene: TRBD2
V gene: TRBV20-1
CDR3 length: 19
CDR3 protein: CSAPRPPGTSPLSSYEQYF
CDR3 DNA: TGCAGTGCGCCACGTCCTCCCGGGACTAGCCCCCTCAGCTCCTACGAGCAGTACTTC

clone size: many
J gene: TRBJ2-7
D gene: NA
V gene: TRBV12-3/TRBV12-4
CDR3 length: 11
CDR3 protein: CASSGAYEQYF
CDR3 DNA: TGTGCCAGCAGTGGAGCCTACGAGCAGTACTTC

clone size: few
J gene: TRBJ1-2
D gene: NA
V gene: TRBV20-1
CDR3 length: 14
CDR3 protein: CSASPLGQNYGYTF
CDR3 DNA: TGCAGTGCTAGCCCCTTAGGACAGAACTATGGCTACACCTTC

clone size: NA
J gene: TRBJ1-5
D gene: NA
V gene: TRBV24-1
CDR3 length: 14
CDR3 protein: CATSDLGANQPQHF
CDR3 DNA: TGTGCCACCAGTGATTTGGGGGCGAATCAGCCCCAGCATTTT

clone size: many
J gene: TRBJ2-3
D gene: NA
V gene: TRBV10-2
CDR3 length: 14
CDR3 protein: CASSGALDTDTQYF
CDR3 DNA: TGCGCCAGCAGTGGAGCGCTCGACACAGATACGCAGTATTTT

clone size: NA
J gene: TRBJ2-7
D gene: NA
V gene: TRBV29-1
CDR3 length: 13
CDR3 protein: CSGRDFLEGEQYF
CDR3 DNA: TGCAGCGGTCGCGACTTTCTAGAAGGCGAGCAGTACTTC

clone size: few
J gene: TRBJ1-4
D gene: NA
V gene: TRBV20-1
CDR3 length: 17
CDR3 protein: CSARGTHTGRTNEKLFF
CDR3 DNA: TGCAGTGCTAGGGGGACACACACAGGAAGAACTAATGAAAAACTGTTTTTT

clone size: NA
J gene: TRBJ2-7
D gene: TRBD2
V gene: TRBV7-2
CDR3 length: 15
CDR3 protein: CASSFDSGRFYEQYF
CDR3 DNA: TGTGCCAGCAGCTTTGATAGCGGGAGATTCTACGAGCAGTACTTC

clone size: many
J gene: TRBJ2-7
D gene: NA
V gene: TRBV11-2
CDR3 length: 14
CDR3 protein: CASSANRFPYEQYF
CDR3 DNA: TGTGCCAGCAGCGCCAATCGGTTTCCCTACGAGCAGTACTTC

clone size: few
J gene: TRBJ1-2
D gene: TRBD1
V gene: TRBV29-1
CDR3 length: 12
CDR3 protein: CSVGGTGGGYTF
CDR3 DNA: TGCAGCGTTGGGGGGACAGGGGGCGGCTACACCTTC

clone size: NA
J gene: TRBJ2-7
D gene: NA
V gene: TRBV7-2
CDR3 length: 15
CDR3 protein: CASSLGPNFIYEQYF
CDR3 DNA: TGTGCCAGCAGCTTAGGACCGAATTTCATCTACGAGCAGTACTTC

clone size: many
J gene: TRBJ2-1
D gene: TRBD2
V gene: TRBV12-3/TRBV12-4
CDR3 length: 15
CDR3 protein: CASSPHSGGTNEQFF
CDR3 DNA: TGTGCCAGCAGTCCCCATAGCGGGGGGACCAATGAGCAGTTCTTC

clone size: few
J gene: TRBJ2-1
D gene: TRBD1
V gene: TRBV9
CDR3 length: 16
CDR3 protein: CASSVVPGQGYNEQFF
CDR3 DNA: TGTGCCAGCAGCGTAGTTCCGGGACAGGGATACAATGAGCAGTTCTTC

clone size: few
J gene: TRBJ2-5
D gene: NA
V gene: TRBV3-1
CDR3 length: 13
CDR3 protein: CASSRNRKETQYF
CDR3 DNA: TGTGCCAGCAGCCGGAACAGAAAAGAGACCCAGTACTTC

clone size: NA
J gene: TRBJ1-3
D gene: NA
V gene: TRBV4-3
CDR3 length: 16
CDR3 protein: CASSQDVDYSGNTIYF
CDR3 DNA: TGCGCCAGCAGCCAAGATGTGGACTACTCTGGAAACACCATATATTTT

clone size: few
J gene: TRBJ2-7
D gene: TRBD2
V gene: TRBV20-1
CDR3 length: 16
CDR3 protein: CSARGRERGFSYEQYF
CDR3 DNA: TGCAGTGCTAGAGGACGGGAGCGGGGGTTCTCCTACGAGCAGTACTTC

clone size: NA
J gene: TRBJ2-5
D gene: NA
V gene: TRBV29-1
CDR3 length: 13
CDR3 protein: CSGSRGRDETQYF
CDR3 DNA: TGCAGCGGGTCTCGGGGGCGAGATGAGACCCAGTACTTC

clone size: few
J gene: TRBJ2-1
D gene: NA
V gene: TRBV29-1
CDR3 length: 13
CDR3 protein: CSVDRESSNEQFF
CDR3 DNA: TGCAGCGTTGACCGGGAGTCGAGTAATGAGCAGTTCTTC

clone size: many
J gene: TRBJ1-5
D gene: NA
V gene: TRBV7-9
CDR3 length: 14
CDR3 protein: CASASDRSNQPQHF
CDR3 DNA: TGTGCCAGCGCCTCAGACCGTAGCAATCAGCCCCAGCATTTT

clone size: few
J gene: TRBJ2-5
D gene: TRBD2
V gene: TRBV20-1
CDR3 length: 14
CDR3 protein: CSAALAGGPETQYF
CDR3 DNA: TGCAGTGCCGCTCTAGCGGGGGGGCCAGAGACCCAGTACTTC

clone size: NA
J gene: TRBJ2-1
D gene: TRBD2
V gene: TRBV14
CDR3 length: 17
CDR3 protein: CASSQTSTLSSYNEQFF
CDR3 DNA: TGTGCCAGCAGCCAGACTAGCACCTTAAGCTCCTACAATGAGCAGTTCTTC

clone size: many
J gene: TRBJ2-5
D gene: NA
V gene: TRBV12-3/TRBV12-4
CDR3 length: 13
CDR3 protein: CASSLASQETQYF
CDR3 DNA: TGTGCCAGCAGTTTAGCCAGCCAAGAGACCCAGTACTTC

clone size: few
J gene: TRBJ1-5
D gene: NA
V gene: TRBV10-3
CDR3 length: 15
CDR3 protein: CAISPGSLGNQPQHF
CDR3 DNA: TGTGCCATCAGCCCAGGTTCGCTGGGCAATCAGCCCCAGCATTTT

clone size: NA
J gene: TRBJ2-3
D gene: TRBD2
V gene: TRBV20-1
CDR3 length: 15
CDR3 protein: CSERGLAGGLDTQYF
CDR3 DNA: TGCAGTGAGAGGGGGCTAGCGGGAGGGCTCGATACGCAGTATTTT